This T cell receptor beta chain was recovered during a study of Graves' ophthalmopathy and Graves' hyperthyroidism. Turning to the study itself: The authors defined stable hyperthyroidism as no ophthalmopathy within 18 months of follow-up.

The CDR3 loop spans 14 amino acids. The germline V gene has CDR1 SGHAT and CDR2 FQNNGV. Trimming removed 3 bases at V and 0 bases at J, with 9 bases between. There are many counts of this clonotype. Investigators amplified TCR beta CDR3 regions from RNA transcripts. The first-round RT-PCR employed HTBI primers together with the Qiagen OneStep RT-PCR kit. A multiplex PCR was then performed as the second round. One entry per CDR3 protein, called by TCRdb with MiXCR from the multiplex PCR reads. In the table there are over a million distinct CDR3 sequences, about 40% of which are singletons. This chain connects TRBV11-2 to TRBJ2-7; a possible D gene is TRBD1 (6 bases). The sequence derives from an adult man with Graves' hyperthyroidism. The sample comprised peripheral blood or thyroid tissue (not recorded which). In nucleotides, the CDR3 is TGTGCCAGCAGCTTTAACAGGGTCTCCTACGAGCAGTACTTC. The encoded protein is CASSFNRVSYEQYF.